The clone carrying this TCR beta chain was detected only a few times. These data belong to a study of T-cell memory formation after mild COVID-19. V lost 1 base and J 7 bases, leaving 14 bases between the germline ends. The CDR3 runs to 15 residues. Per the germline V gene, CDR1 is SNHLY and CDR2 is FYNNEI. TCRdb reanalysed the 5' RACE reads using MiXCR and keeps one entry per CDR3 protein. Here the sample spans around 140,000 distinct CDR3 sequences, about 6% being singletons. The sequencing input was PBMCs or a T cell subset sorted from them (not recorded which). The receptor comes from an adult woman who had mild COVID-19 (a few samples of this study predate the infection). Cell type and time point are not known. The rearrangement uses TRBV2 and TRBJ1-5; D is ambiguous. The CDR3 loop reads CASSEGLTVAQPQHF. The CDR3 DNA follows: TGTGCCAGCAGTGAAGGACTGACCGTCGCCCAGCCCCAGCATTTT.